Presented here are 21 T cell receptor beta chains from one specimen sequenced in a study of T-cell reconstitution after alpha-beta-depleted transplantation in children. Library preparation (for TCRbeta) was performed with unique molecular identifiers. MiXCR, run by TCRdb on the PCR reads, gives a single entry per CDR3 protein. The table shows about 610,000 distinct CDR3 sequences, with under 12% occurring only once. Here the sequenced sample was PBMCs from the stem cell graft donor, taken from the stem cell graft. The receptors here all came from a human donor who donated a stem cell graft to a child with acute myeloid leukemia.

The V and J genes are TRBV6-2 or TRBV6-3 and TRBJ2-6; D may match TRBD1 or TRBD2 (5 bases each). Germline V CDR1 and CDR2: MNHEY, SVGEGT. This CDR3 has 16 amino acids. Trimming took off 10 bases at V and 0 bases at J, with 16 bases between the two ends. CDR3 in DNA: TGTGCCACAAGGGACCCTATAGGCTCTGGGGCCAACGTCCTGACTTTC. This codes for CATRDPIGSGANVLTF.

This clonotype was seen a handful of times. This chain joins TRBV6-1 and TRBJ2-2; unclear D gene. Germline values: CDR1 MNHNS, CDR2 SASEGT. V dropped 4 bases and J dropped 4 bases, with 10 bases sitting between them. This CDR3 comprises 14 residues. The CDR3 nucleotides are TGTGCCAGCAGTGCCCTCCTCGGCACCGGGGAGCTGTTTTTT. As protein: CASSALLGTGELFF.

This clonotype was counted ten times or more. The junction does not match germline at one end; this may be a read error. This chain connects TRBV30 to TRBJ1-1; maybe TRBD1 (5 bases). Germline values: CDR1 GTSNPN, CDR2 SVGIG (reference sequence). The CDR3 runs to 11 residues. Here the CDR3 reads CAWSGGVGPSF. DNA of the CDR3: TGTGCCTGGAGTGGGGGGGTGGGACCCTCCTTT.

This clonotype was seen many times. The V gene is TRBV10-3, the J gene TRBJ1-1, with 10 bases fitting TRBD1. Per the germline V gene, CDR1 is ENHRY and CDR2 is SYGVKD. Trimming cost V 6 bases and J 3 bases; bases outside gene matches: 4. This CDR3 region has 14 residues. The CDR3: CAISLGQGDTEAFF. CDR3 DNA sequence: TGTGCCATCAGCCTCGGACAGGGGGACACTGAAGCTTTCTTT.

This clonotype appeared a few times. The chain couples TRBV7-2 to TRBJ2-3; TRBD2 might be the D (6 bases). V shed 4 bases and J shed 0 bases, with 14 bases lying between them. Germline CDR1 and CDR2: SGHTA and FQGNSA. CDR3 size: 16 residues. Written as DNA, the CDR3 is TGTGCCAGCAGCTGGAACCTAGCGACTAGCACAGATACGCAGTATTTT. Translated: CASSWNLATSTDTQYF.

V gene TRBV15 combines with J gene TRBJ1-4; 11 positions agree with TRBD1. V lost 5 bases, J lost 7 bases, and 6 bases stayed unmatched. The CDR3 covers 15 residues. Germline values: CDR1 LNHNV, CDR2 YYDKDF (reference sequence). Here the CDR3 reads CATSSRTGGSEKLFF. As DNA, the CDR3 is TGTGCCACCAGCTCTCGGACAGGGGGCAGTGAAAAACTGTTTTTT.

This clonotype was counted ten times or more. The rearrangement links TRBV7-8 to TRBJ2-7; 9 bases match TRBD2. CDR3 length: 15 residues. V was pared by 2 bases and J by 1 base, with 3 bases of the junction left unmatched. CDR1 SGHVS and CDR2 FQNEAQ come from the germline V gene. The CDR3 reads CASSLRTSVSYEQYF. The CDR3 DNA is TGTGCCAGCAGCTTAAGGACTAGCGTGTCCTACGAGCAGTACTTC.

J is TRBJ2-7 and V is TRBV12-3 or TRBV12-4, with no clear D. V was shortened by 5 bases and J by 4 bases, with 9 bases between the two germline ends. This CDR3 is built from 12 residues. The CDR3 region is CASSPEIYEQYF. DNA of the CDR3: TGTGCCAGCAGTCCCGAAATATACGAGCAGTACTTC.

This clonotype was seen at least ten times. The chain uses TRBV12-3 or TRBV12-4 and TRBJ2-2; D call uncertain. This CDR3 comprises 17 residues. Trimming pared 6 bases from V and 2 bases from J, leaving 19 bases between. CDR3 region: CASSPSVGRPNTGELFF. The CDR3 DNA reads as TGTGCCAGCAGCCCTTCGGTGGGCAGGCCTAACACCGGGGAGCTGTTTTTT.

This clonotype was observed at least ten times. The chain uses TRBV12-3 or TRBV12-4 and TRBJ2-1, with D perhaps TRBD1 or TRBD2 (7 bases each). Trimming pared 6 bases from V and 0 bases from J, leaving 12 bases between. The CDR3 covers 15 residues. The CDR3 spells CASRPGGVSYNEQFF. CDR3 nucleotides: TGTGCCAGCAGACCAGGGGGGGTCTCCTACAATGAGCAGTTCTTC.

This clonotype was found many times. The rearrangement uses TRBV5-1 and TRBJ2-2; no reliable D call. The CDR3 length is 18 residues. Germline V gives CDR1 SGHRS, CDR2 YFSETQ. The ends were cut back, 0 bases at V and 2 bases at J, with 17 bases in the middle. The CDR3 coding sequence is TGCGCCAGCAGCTTGGGGCTTCGCGGACCCTCAAACACCGGGGAGCTGTTTTTT. Translated, it gives CASSLGLRGPSNTGELFF.

V gene TRBV7-2 combines with J gene TRBJ2-1; D not resolved. V lost 6 bases and J lost 0, with 9 bases in between. The CDR3 spans 14 residues. Per the germline V gene, CDR1 is SGHTA and CDR2 is FQGNSA. For the CDR3, the DNA is TGTGCCAGCAGTCGGCAGAGCTCCTACAATGAGCAGTTCTTC. This sequence encodes CASSRQSSYNEQFF.

This clonotype was detected ten times or more. The chain carries TRBV29-1 and TRBJ2-5; possible D gene TRBD2, 5 bases. Germline V lookup: CDR1 SQVTM, CDR2 ANQGSEA. The CDR3 contains 13 residues. V was clipped by 6 bases and J by 7 bases, with 18 bases between them. This CDR3 is CSVFDNYEGTQYF. In nucleotides, the CDR3 is TGCAGCGTCTTCGACAACTATGAGGGGACCCAGTACTTC.

This clonotype appeared a few times. This chain links TRBV2 with TRBJ2-3; D is ambiguous. V was cut by 7 bases and J by 3 bases, with 14 bases left in between. Germline V lookup: CDR1 SNHLY, CDR2 FYNNEI. The CDR3 loop spans 14 amino acids. DNA of the CDR3: TGTGCCAGCAAGGGCGATTTAAGGACAGATACGCAGTATTTT. Protein sequence: CASKGDLRTDTQYF.

This clonotype was detected a few times. In DNA form, the CDR3 reads TGCGCCAGCAGCACAGGACAGGGATGGACAAGTGAGCAGTTCTTC. Translating gives CASSTGQGWTSEQFF. This chain connects TRBV5-1 to TRBJ2-1; 8 bases fit TRBD1. CDR3 size: 15 residues. The V gene's germline CDR1 is SGHRS and CDR2 YFSETQ. Unmatched junction bases numbered 12, after V lost 4 bases and J lost 9 bases.

This chain connects TRBV2 to TRBJ2-2, with TRBD1 identical over 9 bases. After removal of 7 bases from V and 7 bases from J, the junction contained 10 bases not matched to a gene. The CDR3 runs 15 residues. Germline assignment: CDR1 SNHLY and CDR2 FYNNEI. The CDR3 protein is CASIPHRGLGGELFF. DNA of the CDR3: TGTGCCAGCATCCCTCACAGGGGGCTCGGCGGGGAGCTGTTTTTT.

This clonotype occurred once. This chain joins TRBV7-2 and TRBJ2-5, with unresolved D. Deletions cut 5 bases from V and 5 bases from J, with 9 bases between. The CDR3 spans 12 residues. Germline CDR1 is SGHTA and CDR2 is FQGNSA. CDR3 loop: CASSIRRETQYF. CDR3 sequence (DNA): TGTGCCAGCAGCATCCGAAGGGAGACCCAGTACTTC.

This clonotype was picked up many times. The V gene is TRBV12-3 or TRBV12-4, the J gene TRBJ1-1, with no clear D. Trimming shortened V by 4 bases and J by 10 bases, and 10 bases separated the two germline ends. The CDR3 has 11 amino acids. The CDR3 protein is CASSSGVGAFF. CDR3 DNA sequence: TGTGCCAGCAGTTCGGGCGTGGGAGCTTTCTTT.

This clonotype was counted a few times. The chain uses TRBV3-1 and TRBJ2-5, with 10 bases aligning to TRBD2. Germline CDR1 reads LGHDT; CDR2 reads YNNKEL (reference sequence). The ends lost 4 bases at V and 1 base at J; junction bases unmatched: 6. This CDR3 is 16 amino acids long. The CDR3 DNA is TGTGCCAGCAGCCCAAACCCTAGCGGGGGCCAAGAGACCCAGTACTTC. Its protein product is CASSPNPSGGQETQYF.

This clonotype occurred a few times. V is TRBV20-1 and J is TRBJ1-2, with D maybe TRBD1 (5 bases). V was trimmed by 3 bases and J by 8 bases, leaving 19 bases between them. There are 14 residues in the CDR3. Germline CDR1 reads DFQATT; CDR2 reads SNEGSKA (reference sequence). CDR3 amino acids: CSASTAGQGDGYTF. The CDR3 nucleotides read TGCAGTGCTAGCACCGCGGGGCAGGGAGACGGCTACACCTTC.

Ten or more counts support this clonotype. The chain links TRBV25-1 to TRBJ1-1; no firm D call. The germline V gene encodes CDR1 MGHDK and CDR2 SYGVNS. The CDR3 runs 11 residues. Trimming removed 7 bases from V and 6 bases from J, with 9 bases in between. The CDR3 protein is CASKAIAEAFF. The CDR3 region has the DNA TGTGCCAGCAAAGCGATAGCTGAAGCTTTCTTT.